The 26 T cell receptor beta chains given below trace back to one sample, sequenced in a study of shared clonotypes between healthy human individuals. Some clones are missing from TCRdb's copy, which holds only in-frame ones; the method was immunoSEQ multiplex PCR. The data show approximately 2.5 million clones, approximately 94% seen once. Sequenced input: naive CD4+ T cells from PBMCs. Sample subset: CD45RA+ positively selected. Receptor source: a man aged 18 to 30 in good health. Some clones in this sample may be carry-over from other donors' samples.

The genes are TRBV6-5 and TRBJ2-1, with 13 bases identical to TRBD2. The CDR3 has 16 residues. After removal of 3 bases from V and 9 bases from J, the junction contained 8 bases not matched to a gene. Germline-derived CDR1 and CDR2 are MNHEY and SVGAGI. The CDR3 loop reads CASSYRTSGRYGEQFF. In DNA form, the CDR3 reads TGTGCCAGCAGTTATCGGACTAGCGGGAGATATGGTGAGCAGTTCTTC.

This chain connects TRBV6-6 to TRBJ2-7; 9 bases match TRBD2. Germline V gives CDR1 MNHNY, CDR2 SVGAGI (reference sequence). Trimming took 10 bases from V and 6 from J; bases not matched to a gene: 10. This CDR3 contains 13 residues. The DNA for the CDR3 is TGTGCCACGGCGGGGGGGGCGAGAAGCGAGCAGTACTTC. As protein: CATAGGARSEQYF.

The chain links TRBV18 to TRBJ2-7; 13 bases fit TRBD2. The CDR3 length is 16 residues. Trimming at V came to 6 bases and at J to 0 bases, leaving 5 bases not matched to a gene. Germline values: CDR1 KGHSH, CDR2 LQKENI. The CDR3 sequence is CASSQGLAGYSYEQYF. CDR3 DNA sequence: TGTGCCAGCTCCCAGGGACTAGCGGGATACTCCTACGAGCAGTACTTC.

The V and J genes are TRBV28 and TRBJ2-6; D unresolved. V was shortened by 2 bases and J by 2 bases, with 10 bases between the two germline ends. The germline gives CDR1 MDHEN, CDR2 SYDVKM. The CDR3 runs 16 residues. CDR3: CASSLTPRTGANVLTF. CDR3 nucleotides: TGTGCCAGCAGTTTAACCCCAAGGACTGGGGCCAACGTCCTGACTTTC. Based on the CDR3 plus reference TRBV28 and TRBJ2-6, the full variable domain is DVKVTQSSRYLVKRTGEKVFLECVQDMDHENMFWYRQDPGLGLRLIYFSYDVKMKEKGDIPEGYSVSREKKERFSLILESASTNQTSMYLCASSLTPRTGANVLTFGAGSRLTVL.

This clone was recorded once. The chain employs TRBV11-2 and TRBJ2-7, with 14 positions matching TRBD2. J gave up 9 bases and V 8 bases, and 9 bases lay outside the gene matches. The CDR3 sequence is 14 residues long. Germline CDR1 reads SGHAT; CDR2 reads FQNNGV. The CDR3 region is CASSSGLAGVGQYF. The DNA for the CDR3 is TGTGCCAGCTCCTCGGGACTAGCGGGAGTCGGGCAGTACTTC.

Comment on this clone: Distinct nucleotide sequences in the sample also encode this CDR3. The V and J genes are TRBV7-2 and TRBJ2-5; maybe TRBD2 (5 bases). This CDR3 contains 14 residues. Between the trimmed V and J ends, which lost 1 base and 5 bases, there was a span of 11 bases. The V gene's germline CDR1 is SGHTA and CDR2 FQGNSA. This CDR3 reads CASSLVASRETQYF. The CDR3 nucleotides read TGTGCCAGCAGCTTAGTAGCTAGCAGGGAGACCCAGTACTTC.

This chain connects TRBV5-4 to TRBJ2-1; D not resolved. This CDR3 is built from 15 residues. CDR1 SGHNT and CDR2 YYREEE come from the germline V gene (reference sequence). Between the trimmed V and J ends, which lost 5 bases and 0 bases, there was a span of 12 bases. In nucleotides, the CDR3 is TGTGCCAGCAGTTCCACACCGAGCTCCTACAATGAGCAGTTCTTC. Translation gives CASSSTPSSYNEQFF.

The genes are TRBV27 and TRBJ2-7; unclear D gene. The CDR3 loop spans 13 amino acids. The germline gives CDR1 MNHEY, CDR2 SMNVEV (reference sequence). With 5 bases removed from V and 6 bases from J, the gap between germline ends came to 14 bases. The CDR3, as DNA: TGTGCCAGCAGTATCACCTTAACCAGCGAGCAGTACTTC. Translation: CASSITLTSEQYF.

This rearrangement joins TRBV28 to TRBJ2-1; TRBD1 matches 9 bases. V shed 3 bases and J 0 bases; nucleotides not matched to a gene: 12. The germline CDR1 and CDR2 sequences are MDHEN and SYDVKM. This CDR3 has 19 residues. CDR3 nucleotide sequence: TGTGCCAGCAGTTTGTTTTGGGACAGGGAATCTAACTCCTACAATGAGCAGTTCTTC. It is translated as CASSLFWDRESNSYNEQFF.

This chain uses TRBV27 with TRBJ2-1, with D uncertain. Germline values: CDR1 MNHEY, CDR2 SMNVEV (reference sequence). V was trimmed by 3 bases and J by 8 bases, leaving 5 bases between them. There are 11 residues in the CDR3. The CDR3 loop reads CASSFNHEQFF. The CDR3 region has the DNA TGTGCCAGCAGTTTTAACCATGAGCAGTTCTTC.

This clone was seen only once. This chain links TRBV20-1 with TRBJ2-5; no reliable D call. The J call may be incorrect, as the DNA end agrees better with TRBJ2-7. Germline V gene data show CDR1 as DFQATT and CDR2 as SNEGSKA (reference sequence). The CDR3 covers 11 residues. Here the CDR3 DNA reads TGCAGTGCGCGGACCCCCTACGAGCAGTACTTC. Translation: CSARTPYEQYF.

As to this clone: The sample carries other DNA sequences with the same CDR3. The CDR3 DNA follows: TGTGCCAGCAGCTTAGCAGTTGGAGAGCAGTACTTC. It is translated as CASSLAVGEQYF. The V and J genes are TRBV7-9 and TRBJ2-7; D not resolved. The CDR3 has 12 amino acids. The V and J ends lost 0 bases and 7 bases respectively, with 7 bases between them. Germline assignment: CDR1 SEHNR and CDR2 FQNEAQ (reference sequence).

This sequence joins TRBV4-1 and TRBJ1-1, with 7 bases lining up with TRBD1. Per the germline V gene, CDR1 is MGHRA and CDR2 is YSYEKL. Trimming cost V 3 bases and J 4 bases; bases outside gene matches: 8. The CDR3 has 15 residues. The CDR3 here is CASSQPTGSGTEAFF. DNA of the CDR3: TGCGCCAGCAGCCAGCCGACAGGGTCGGGCACTGAAGCTTTCTTT.

V gene TRBV4-2 combines with J gene TRBJ2-5, with D hard to call. Germline V gene data show CDR1 as LGHNA and CDR2 as YNFKEQ. The CDR3 sequence is 14 residues long. V lost 0 bases and J lost 7, with 12 bases in between. The CDR3 sequence: CASSQDYPIGTQYF. The CDR3 DNA follows: TGTGCCAGCAGCCAAGATTACCCTATTGGGACCCAGTACTTC.

The rearrangement uses TRBV5-1 and TRBJ1-2; the D gene is possibly TRBD1 (6 bases). This CDR3 is built from 16 residues. Trimming cost V 1 base and J 0 bases, with 13 bases left between them. Germline CDR1 is SGHRS and CDR2 is YFSETQ. The CDR3: CASSLMPGQANYGYTF. For the CDR3, the DNA is TGCGCCAGCAGCTTGATGCCGGGACAAGCTAACTATGGCTACACCTTC.

The chain recombines TRBV11-2 with TRBJ2-7; D is unresolved. CDR1 and CDR2 (germline): SGHAT, FQNNGV. The CDR3 runs 15 residues. The V end lost 5 bases, the J end lost 1 base, and 15 bases lay between the germline ends. CDR3 DNA: TGTGCCAGCAGCCCCCTAGTAGGGCAGTCCTACGAGCAGTACTTC. This gives the protein CASSPLVGQSYEQYF.

The gene calls are TRBV6-1 and TRBJ1-3; no firm D call. Germline values: CDR1 MNHNS, CDR2 SASEGT. This CDR3 spans 14 amino acids. Trimming took off 3 bases at V and 9 bases at J, with 15 bases between the two ends. CDR3 protein: CASSDRHSWGTIYF. CDR3 sequence (DNA): TGTGCCAGCAGTGACAGACATTCGTGGGGCACCATATATTTT.

The chain joins TRBV28 to TRBJ2-7; maybe TRBD1 (5 bases). Trimming stripped 3 bases from V and 0 bases from J, with 12 bases between. The CDR3 runs to 15 residues. The germline CDR1 and CDR2 sequences are MDHEN and SYDVKM. CDR3 nucleotide sequence: TGTGCCAGCAGTTTGAAGGGGTCGCCCTCCTACGAGCAGTACTTC. The encoded protein is CASSLKGSPSYEQYF.

The chain links TRBV6-1 to TRBJ2-2; D gene unclear. Germline CDR1 is MNHNS and CDR2 is SASEGT. The CDR3 extends over 14 amino acids. V lost 0 bases and J 8 bases, leaving 10 bases between the germline ends. CDR3 sequence reads: CASSEALPPGELFF. In nucleotides, the CDR3 is TGTGCCAGCAGTGAAGCGTTGCCGCCTGGGGAGCTGTTTTTT.

To note about this clone: Different DNA sequences within this sample yield the same CDR3. The chain recombines TRBV7-9 with TRBJ2-5; a weak D match, TRBD2 (6 bases). This CDR3 is 13 amino acids long. Looked up from germline, CDR1 is SEHNR and CDR2 is FQNEAQ (reference sequence). The V and J ends lost 1 base and 4 bases respectively, with 7 bases between them. CDR3 nucleotides: TGTGCCAGCAGCTTAGTGGAGGGAGAGACCCAGTACTTC. It is translated as CASSLVEGETQYF. The whole variable domain, remainder taken from reference TRBV7-9 and TRBJ2-5, is DTGVSQNPRHKITKRGQNVTFRCDPISEHNRLYWYRQTLGQGPEFLTYFQNEAQLEKSRLLSDRFSAERPKGSFSTLEIQRTEQGDSAMYLCASSLVEGETQYFGPGTRLLVL.

V is TRBV11-3 and J is TRBJ2-1; D is possibly TRBD1 or TRBD2 (5 bases each). CDR1 is SGHNT and CDR2 is YENEEA in the germline V gene. V shed 5 bases and J shed 6 bases, with 17 bases lying between them. The CDR3 extends over 15 amino acids. The CDR3 coding sequence is TGTGCCAGCAGCCCCACAAGAGGGGTCAGCAATGAGCAGTTCTTC. This encodes CASSPTRGVSNEQFF.

This clone came up once. J is TRBJ2-1 and V is TRBV10-2; TRBD2 matches 8 bases. Germline lookup yields CDR1 WSHSY and CDR2 SAAADI. J gave up 6 bases and V 3 bases, and 7 bases lay outside the gene matches. This CDR3 region has 15 residues. CDR3 DNA sequence: TGCGCCAGCAGTGACCCGGGACTAGGGATCAATGAGCAGTTCTTC. Amino acids: CASSDPGLGINEQFF.

The J gene is TRBJ2-3, the V gene TRBV7-8, with unresolved D. The CDR3 consists of 14 residues. V was trimmed by 5 bases and J by 2 bases, leaving 11 bases between them. Germline CDR1 SGHVS, CDR2 FQNEAQ. This chain's CDR3 is CASSSRIITDTQYF. The CDR3 coding sequence is TGTGCCAGCAGCAGCAGGATTATCACAGATACGCAGTATTTT.

V usage is TRBV18 and J usage is TRBJ1-5; possibly TRBD1 for D (5 bases). V lost 2 bases and J lost 7, with 12 bases in between. Germline V gives CDR1 KGHSH, CDR2 LQKENI. The CDR3 length is 14 residues. CDR3 DNA: TGTGCCAGCTCACCATCGGGGCCCGGACAGCCCCAGCATTTT. Translating gives CASSPSGPGQPQHF.

J is TRBJ1-2 and V is TRBV12-1. TRBV12-1 is given as a pseudogene. This CDR3 is 15 amino acids long. The CDR3 coding sequence is TGTGCCAGCAGCTTTGCGGTGTTCGGGAACTATGGCTACACCTTC. Translation gives CASSFAVFGNYGYTF.

This chain links TRBV11-2 with TRBJ2-7; D not resolved. V was clipped by 5 bases and J by 0 bases, with 2 bases between them. The V gene's germline CDR1 is SGHAT and CDR2 FQNNGV. The CDR3 totals 11 residues. Written as DNA, the CDR3 is TGTGCCAGCAGCCACTCCTACGAGCAGTACTTC. Protein sequence: CASSHSYEQYF.